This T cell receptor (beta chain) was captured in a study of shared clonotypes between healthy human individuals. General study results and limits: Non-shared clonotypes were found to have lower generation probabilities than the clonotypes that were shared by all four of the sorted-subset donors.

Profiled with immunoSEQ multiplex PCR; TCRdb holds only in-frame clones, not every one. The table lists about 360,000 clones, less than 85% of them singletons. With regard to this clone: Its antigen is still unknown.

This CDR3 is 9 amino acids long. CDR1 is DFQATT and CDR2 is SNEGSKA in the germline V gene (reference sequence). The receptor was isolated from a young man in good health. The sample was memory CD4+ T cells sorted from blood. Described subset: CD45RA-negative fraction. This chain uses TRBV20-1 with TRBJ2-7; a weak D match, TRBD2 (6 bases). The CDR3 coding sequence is TGCAGAGCCGCGGGGGAGCAGTACTTC. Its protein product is CRAAGEQYF.